Sequencing of this T cell receptor beta chain was carried out in a study of metastatic and nonmetastatic thyroid tumors. On the study more broadly: A comparison of repertoires was made across blood and tumor or nodule tissue from malignant and benign thyroid patients. Study-wide results and caveats: When malignant thyroid tumors were compared with benign nodules, TCR beta diversity was reportedly significantly higher in the malignant tumors. This held in both blood and tumor samples.

This clone was picked up many times. The target antigen is unknown. TCRdb reprocessed the PCR reads via MiXCR. The table records approximately 23,000 clones, about 21% of them present only once. V lost 4 bases, J lost 8 bases, and 13 bases stayed unmatched. The CDR3 runs to 14 residues. Germline assignment: CDR1 DFQATT and CDR2 SNEGSKA (reference sequence). Thyroid surgery took place with no prior treatment in any patient. This sequence was found in a male donor with papillary thyroid cancer or a benign thyroid nodule (not recorded which). Some clones in this sample may be carry-over from other donors' samples. The V call is TRBV20-1, the J call TRBJ1-2; 7 bases are shared with TRBD1. The sequenced material came from blood. CDR3: CSATKDRRFGGYTF. The CDR3 coding sequence is TGCAGTGCTACGAAGGACAGGAGGTTTGGAGGCTACACCTTC.